What follows are 11 T cell receptor beta chains derived from one specimen sequenced in a study of cytomegalovirus exposure and HLA in healthy donors. With 60 Vbeta and 13 Jbeta primers, the PCR was carried out. Assay: immunoSEQ multiplex PCR; the TCRdb copy retains only in-frame clones and omits some. The sample has 130,000 to 150,000 clones, about 64% seen once. Sequencing input: PBMCs. The receptors were gathered from a woman younger than 45 in good health and CMV-seropositive.

This clone occurred a few times. The J gene is TRBJ1-4, the V gene TRBV2; D possibly corresponds to TRBD1 (5 bases). Germline CDR1 is SNHLY and CDR2 is FYNNEI. The CDR3 extends over 14 amino acids. Trimming pared 6 bases from V and 3 bases from J, leaving 11 bases between. The CDR3: CASRERGANEKLFF. The CDR3 coding sequence is TGTGCCAGCAGGGAGCGGGGGGCTAATGAAAAACTGTTTTTT.

The CDR3 sequence is CASSGTGRTEAFF. CDR3 nucleotide sequence: TGTGCCAGCAGTGGGACAGGGAGGACTGAAGCTTTCTTT. The V and J genes are TRBV2 and TRBJ1-1; 8 bases are a match to TRBD1. Losses at the gene ends were 4 bases for V and 5 bases for J; bases not matched to a gene: 3. Germline V gives CDR1 SNHLY, CDR2 FYNNEI. CDR3 size: 13 residues.

The sample holds a few counts of this clone. The CDR3 region has the DNA TGTGCCAGCAGTGAAGGGCAAAGGAACACTGAAGCTTTCTTT. Protein: CASSEGQRNTEAFF. The chain combines TRBV6-1 with TRBJ1-1; unclear D gene. V lost 1 base, J lost 1 base, and 7 bases lay in between. The CDR3 length is 14 residues. CDR1 is MNHNS and CDR2 is SASEGT in the germline V gene.

The sample holds a few counts of this clone. The sample has other DNA sequences that encode this CDR3 too. V usage is TRBV2 and J usage is TRBJ1-2, with 7 nucleotides matching TRBD1. CDR1 SNHLY and CDR2 FYNNEI come from the germline V gene. The ends lost 8 bases at V and 0 bases at J; junction bases unmatched: 3. The CDR3 sequence is 13 residues long. Here the CDR3 reads CASAGGANYGYTF. The CDR3 nucleotides are TGTGCCAGCGCAGGGGGAGCTAACTATGGCTACACCTTC.

This chain uses TRBV7-2 with TRBJ2-1, with TRBD2 matching over 9 bases. V shed 5 bases, J shed 7 bases, and the junction held 6 bases outside the gene matches. CDR1 and CDR2 (germline): SGHTA, FQGNSA. This CDR3 comprises 14 residues. CDR3 coding DNA: TGTGCCAGCAGCCCAGGGACTAGCAAGAATGAGCAGTTCTTC. Its protein is CASSPGTSKNEQFF.

The V call is TRBV28, the J call TRBJ1-1; TRBD1 agrees at 11 bases. Trimming removed 10 bases from V and 0 bases from J; junction bases left unmatched: 7. CDR3 length: 15 amino acids. Germline CDR1 is MDHEN and CDR2 is SYDVKM. In DNA, the CDR3 is TGTGCCACCGGGACAGGGGGTTACATGAACACTGAAGCTTTCTTT. Translated, it gives CATGTGGYMNTEAFF.

The J gene is TRBJ2-7, the V gene TRBV7-9, with 14 bases matching TRBD2. The CDR3 has 15 amino acids. Trimming removed 4 bases from V and 4 bases from J; junction bases left unmatched: 3. Germline lookup yields CDR1 SEHNR and CDR2 FQNEAQ (reference sequence). Here the CDR3 DNA reads TGTGCCAGCAGCTCACGACTAGCGGGAGGGTACGAGCAGTACTTC. This translates into CASSSRLAGGYEQYF. Together with reference TRBV7-9 and TRBJ2-7, the CDR3 gives the full variable domain: DTGVSQNPRHKITKRGQNVTFRCDPISEHNRLYWYRQTLGQGPEFLTYFQNEAQLEKSRLLSDRFSAERPKGSFSTLEIQRTEQGDSAMYLCASSSRLAGGYEQYFGPGTRLTVT.

This clone was counted once. This chain links TRBV4-1 with TRBJ2-1, with D possibly being TRBD2 (5 bases). The V end was cut by 1 base, the J end by 3 bases, with 13 bases between. CDR1 MGHRA and CDR2 YSYEKL come from the germline V gene. The CDR3 extends over 16 amino acids. Here the CDR3 reads CASSQGRLAVYNEQFF. For the CDR3, the DNA is TGCGCCAGCAGCCAAGGGAGGTTAGCAGTCTACAATGAGCAGTTCTTC.

The V call is TRBV28, the J call TRBJ1-4; no firm D call. Germline V gene data show CDR1 as MDHEN and CDR2 as SYDVKM. V was cut by 2 bases and J by 8 bases, with 12 bases left in between. The CDR3 spans 14 residues. In DNA form, the CDR3 reads TGTGCCAGCAGTTTAGAGGGAGGGTGGGAAAAACTGTTTTTT. Encoded protein: CASSLEGGWEKLFF.

The rearrangement links TRBV4-1 to TRBJ1-2; D is uncertain. Per the germline V gene, CDR1 is MGHRA and CDR2 is YSYEKL. The CDR3 has 13 amino acids. Trimming pared 0 bases from V and 7 bases from J, leaving 9 bases between. The CDR3 DNA follows: TGCGCCAGCAGCCAAGAAACTTTCGGTGGCTACACCTTC. This gives the protein CASSQETFGGYTF.

This rearrangement joins TRBV5-4 to TRBJ2-2; weak D call: TRBD2 (6 bases). Germline loops: CDR1 SGHNT, CDR2 YYREEE (reference sequence). The ends were cut back, 2 bases at V and 5 bases at J, with 7 bases in the middle. This CDR3 spans 13 amino acids. CDR3: CASSFAGTGELFF. The CDR3 bases are TGTGCCAGCAGCTTTGCGGGAACCGGGGAGCTGTTTTTT. Variable domain in full (rest from reference TRBV5-4 and TRBJ2-2): ETGVTQSPTHLIKTRGQQVTLRCSSQSGHNTVSWYQQALGQGPQFIFQYYREEENGRGNFPPRFSGLQFPNYSSELNVNALELDDSALYLCASSFAGTGELFFGEGSRLTVL.